A selection of T cell receptor beta chains follows, all from one sample in a study of T cells after yellow fever vaccination. One entry per CDR3 protein, called by TCRdb with MiXCR from the 5' RACE reads. In the table there are about 550,000 distinct CDR3 sequences, over 15% of which are singletons. The input for sequencing was PBMCs, taken 15 days after the yellow fever booster vaccination. The receptors were sampled from a man aged 25-45 years who received the YFV17D yellow fever vaccine. CDR3s include the opening cysteine and the closing phenylalanine or tryptophan. Fields, in order: J gene, clone size, V gene, D gene, CDR3 protein, CDR3 DNA. The D gene is left open where the match is weak. Only some rows state a clone size, as once, few, many or a class for expanded clones.

TRBJ2-4 | few | TRBV5-5 | TRBD2 | CASSPGLAENIQYF | TGTGCCAGCAGCCCGGGACTAGCGGAAAACATTCAGTACTTC
TRBJ1-2 | . | TRBV21-1 | . | CASSSVKGYTF | TGTGCCAGCAGCTCTGTAAAGGGCTACACCTTC
TRBJ2-7 | few | TRBV29-1 | . | CSGVKKGEQYF | TGCAGCGGCGTTAAGAAGGGCGAGCAGTACTTC
TRBJ1-4 | . | TRBV5-6 | . | CASSPGSEKLFF | TGTGCCAGCAGCCCGGGGAGTGAAAAACTGTTTTTT
TRBJ1-3 | few | TRBV12-3/TRBV12-4 | . | CASDMLAESSGNTIYF | TGTGCCAGCGACATGCTTGCGGAGAGCTCTGGAAACACCATATATTTT
TRBJ2-3 | . | TRBV5-1 | . | CASSLARETDTQYF | TGCGCCAGCAGCTTGGCCCGAGAGACAGATACGCAGTATTTT
TRBJ2-2 | . | TRBV7-2 | TRBD1 | CASSLGSGGVGELFF | TGTGCCAGCAGCTTAGGGTCAGGGGGTGTCGGGGAGCTGTTTTTT
TRBJ2-3 | few | TRBV9 | . | CASSVAVTDTQYF | TGTGCCAGCAGCGTCGCGGTCACAGATACGCAGTATTTT
TRBJ2-2 | few | TRBV7-2 | TRBD2 | CASSRLAGVSGELFF | TGTGCCAGCAGCCGACTAGCGGGAGTTAGCGGGGAGCTGTTTTTT
TRBJ2-2 | few | TRBV20-1 | . | CSARGQSTGELFF | TGCAGTGCTAGGGGGCAAAGCACCGGGGAGCTGTTTTTT
TRBJ2-1 | few | TRBV20-1 | . | CSASLSGIPYNEQFF | TGCAGTGCTAGTCTCTCAGGGATTCCCTACAATGAGCAGTTCTTC
TRBJ2-7 | . | TRBV6-1 | TRBD2 | CATLSQAGAYEQYF | TGTGCTACCCTCTCCCAGGCGGGAGCCTACGAGCAGTACTTC
TRBJ2-5 | few | TRBV10-2 | TRBD2 | CASRGGVDKEETQYF | TGCGCCAGCCGTGGGGGGGTGGACAAAGAAGAGACCCAGTACTTC
TRBJ1-6 | few | TRBV7-9 | TRBD1 | CASSLDWTGGNSPLHF | TGTGCCAGCAGCTTAGATTGGACAGGTGGTAATTCACCCCTCCACTTT
TRBJ2-1 | . | TRBV5-6 | . | CASSSRTNNEQFF | TGTGCCAGCAGCTCCCGGACGAACAATGAGCAGTTCTTC
TRBJ2-3 | . | TRBV4-1 | . | CASSPGMGTGGTDTQYF | TGCGCCAGCAGCCCGGGCATGGGGACGGGTGGGACAGATACGCAGTATTTT
TRBJ2-4 | many | TRBV20-1 | . | CSASGLRGLTGEGVKNIQYF | TGCAGTGCTAGTGGGCTGCGGGGTTTAACCGGGGAGGGGGTTAAAAACATTCAGTACTTC
TRBJ2-3 | . | TRBV5-1 | TRBD2 | CASNLGSGRASDTQYF | TGCGCCAGCAACCTTGGAAGCGGGAGGGCCTCAGATACGCAGTATTTT
TRBJ2-7 | . | TRBV28 | . | CASSLYTYEQYF | TGTGCCAGCAGTTTATACACCTACGAGCAGTACTTC
TRBJ2-3 | . | TRBV29-1 | . | CSVLTGNSDTQYF | TGCAGCGTTCTTACAGGGAACTCAGATACGCAGTATTTT
TRBJ2-1 | . | TRBV5-1 | TRBD2 | CASSMTSGANNEQFF | TGCGCCAGCAGCATGACTAGCGGGGCTAACAATGAGCAGTTCTTC
TRBJ2-5 | few | TRBV9 | TRBD2 | CASSAIGLVGETQYF | TGTGCCAGCAGCGCGATAGGACTAGTTGGGGAGACCCAGTACTTC
TRBJ2-1 | few | TRBV5-1 | TRBD2 | CASSLELLAGGNEQFF | TGCGCCAGCAGCTTGGAGTTGCTAGCGGGAGGGAATGAGCAGTTCTTC
TRBJ2-5 | few | TRBV6-1 | . | CASTIPGGGQETQYF | TGTGCCAGCACAATCCCCGGAGGGGGACAAGAGACCCAGTACTTC
TRBJ2-5 | few | TRBV12-3/TRBV12-4 | . | CASRPDYQETQYF | TGTGCCAGCCGGCCGGATTACCAAGAGACCCAGTACTTC
TRBJ2-4 | few | TRBV10-3 | . | CAISATDGFRDF | TGTGCCATCAGTGCGACCGACGGCTTCAGAGACTTC
TRBJ2-5 | few | TRBV7-2 | . | CASSLQPEETQYF | TGTGCCAGCAGCTTACAGCCCGAAGAGACCCAGTACTTC
TRBJ1-5 | . | TRBV29-1 | . | CSVWGGSGQPQHF | TGCAGCGTTTGGGGGGGGAGTGGTCAGCCCCAGCATTTT
TRBJ2-7 | . | TRBV7-2 | TRBD2 | CASSTQAGGFYEQYF | TGTGCCAGCAGCACCCAAGCGGGAGGGTTCTACGAGCAGTACTTC
TRBJ2-5 | . | TRBV6-2/TRBV6-3 | . | CASSWGGHRETQYF | TGTGCCAGCAGTTGGGGGGGGCACCGAGAGACCCAGTACTTC
TRBJ2-3 | few | TRBV12-3/TRBV12-4 | TRBD2 | CASGTLRGGTDTQYF | TGTGCCAGCGGGACCCTTCGGGGGGGCACAGATACGCAGTATTTT
TRBJ2-7 | . | TRBV20-1 | . | CSASQDSAWEQYF | TGCAGTGCTTCTCAGGACTCCGCCTGGGAGCAGTACTTC
TRBJ1-6 | . | TRBV20-1 | . | CSARETEGGSPLHF | TGCAGTGCTAGAGAGACGGAAGGCGGGTCACCCCTCCACTTT
TRBJ2-5 | few | TRBV12-3/TRBV12-4 | TRBD1 | CASSAQGARGETQYF | TGTGCCAGCAGTGCACAGGGGGCTCGGGGGGAGACCCAGTACTTC
TRBJ1-6 | few | TRBV28 | . | CASSLTQPPLHF | TGTGCCAGCAGTCTCACCCAGCCACCCCTCCACTTT
TRBJ1-2 | . | TRBV6-5 | . | CASSYSGDGRYTF | TGTGCCAGCAGTTACTCGGGGGACGGCCGGTACACCTTC
TRBJ2-2 | . | TRBV5-1 | . | CASRNGYTGELFF | TGCGCCAGCAGAAATGGGTACACCGGGGAGCTGTTTTTT
TRBJ1-4 | . | TRBV25-1 | TRBD1 | CASNDRANEKLFF | TGTGCCAGCAACGACAGGGCTAATGAAAAACTGTTTTTT
TRBJ2-5 | . | TRBV7-2 | . | CASSPTLGEQETQYF | TGTGCCAGCAGCCCGACTTTAGGGGAGCAAGAGACCCAGTACTTC
TRBJ2-2 | few | TRBV7-9 | . | CASSLGVIGELFF | TGTGCCAGCAGCTTAGGGGTCATCGGGGAGCTGTTTTTT
TRBJ2-1 | few | TRBV7-2 | . | CASSRSRDEQFF | TGTGCCAGCAGCCGGAGTCGGGATGAGCAGTTCTTC
TRBJ1-4 | . | TRBV19 | . | CASSRRVREKLFF | TGTGCCAGTAGTCGGCGGGTGAGGGAAAAACTGTTTTTT